This T cell receptor (beta chain) derives from a study of cytomegalovirus exposure and HLA in healthy donors. Across the study: An early release of data contained about 85 million unique TCRs, which came from HLA-typed donors. Study-level results: It was reportedly the case that the classifier diagnosed cytomegalovirus status with high specificity and sensitivity.

13 Jbeta primers and 60 Vbeta primers were used for the PCR. This table comes from immunoSEQ multiplex PCR, and its TCRdb copy is limited to in-frame clones, with some not included. Of about 180,000 clones listed, roughly 87% are singletons. This clone occurred a few times. Its target is unknown. V was clipped by 4 bases and J by 2 bases; unmatched bases: 2. There are 14 residues in the CDR3. The germline gives CDR1 SEHNR, CDR2 FQNEAQ (reference sequence). Though nominally healthy at sampling, donors likely had unrecorded immune exposures. The sequenced material came from PBMCs. The receptor was isolated from a man aged 40-49 years in good health and CMV-seronegative. The chain has TRBV7-9 and TRBJ2-1; 7 bases are a match to TRBD1. The CDR3 coding sequence is TGTGCCAGCAGCTCGCAGGGGGCCTACAATGAGCAGTTCTTC. This codes for CASSSQGAYNEQFF.